The 4 T cell receptor beta chains below were found in one sample sequenced in a study of T cell responses to AZD1222 COVID-19 vaccine. Clones were sequenced by immunoSEQ multiplex PCR, and TCRdb holds only the in-frame ones, with some missing. The data hold more than 140,000 clones, with approximately 89% observed a single time. The sample was peripheral blood, taken on day 0 of AZD1222 vaccination. All receptors come from an adult in good health.

Details on this clone: Sequence at one end of the junction differs from germline and may be a read error. The chain combines TRBV19 with TRBJ2-2; TRBD1 matches 8 bases. The CDR3 has 13 residues. CDR1 LNHDA and CDR2 SQIVND come from the germline V gene (reference sequence). CDR3 protein: CRVQGVPGGELFF. In DNA form, the CDR3 reads TGCAGGGTACAGGGGGTCCCCGGCGGGGAGCTGTTTTTT.

The chain couples TRBV27 to TRBJ2-3; D gene unclear. Per the germline V gene, CDR1 is MNHEY and CDR2 is SMNVEV (reference sequence). V gave up 0 bases and J gave up 3 bases, with 10 bases separating them. This CDR3 comprises 15 residues. CDR3 protein: CASSLSLPRTDTQYF. The CDR3 DNA is TGTGCCAGCAGTTTATCCCTTCCAAGGACAGATACGCAGTATTTT.

This rearrangement joins TRBV28 to TRBJ2-7, with 7 bases identical to TRBD1. The V and J ends lost 5 bases and 1 base, in that order; junction bases with no gene match: 8. CDR1 MDHEN and CDR2 SYDVKM come from the germline V gene. There are 15 residues in the CDR3. The CDR3 nucleotides are TGTGCCAGCAGTACGCTTCGGACAGGTTCCTACGAGCAGTACTTC. The encoded protein is CASSTLRTGSYEQYF.

The chain is built from TRBV4-3 and TRBJ1-4; 11 bases fit TRBD1. CDR3 length equals 16 residues. Germline V lookup: CDR1 LGHNA, CDR2 YSLEER. Losses at the gene ends were 0 bases for V and 7 bases for J; bases not matched to a gene: 4. The CDR3 DNA reads as TGCGCCAGCAGCCAAGATGGGGACAGGGGGGCTGAAAAACTGTTTTTT. Its translation is CASSQDGDRGAEKLFF.